The 27 T cell receptor beta chains listed next were all sequenced from one sample in a study of long-term antiretroviral therapy in people with HIV. At survey level, the immunoSEQ assay was run in its v3.0 version. The method was immunoSEQ multiplex PCR; TCRdb's version includes in-frame clones alone and lacks a portion of them. This table holds approximately 21,000 clones, roughly 84% found once. Sample: unsorted PBMCs, taken about 5.7 years after starting antiretroviral therapy. Receptors originate from a man younger than 45 with HIV.

This sequence joins TRBV30 and TRBJ2-3, with 7 bases that match TRBD2. CDR1 is GTSNPN, CDR2 SVGIG, per germline (reference sequence). The V segment lost 6 bases and the J segment 1 base; nucleotides outside the gene matches: 1. The CDR3 extends over 12 amino acids. CDR3 residues: CACAGGTDTQYF. CDR3 bases: TGTGCCTGCGCGGGGGGCACAGATACGCAGTATTTT.

The chain is built from TRBV21-1 and TRBJ2-7; the table names TRBD2, a call not compared with the DNA. TRBV21-1 is termed a pseudogene. The CDR3 is made up of 15 amino acids. The CDR3 loop reads CASTLSPGLTYEQYF. DNA for the CDR3: TGTGCCAGCACCCTATCCCCGGGACTGACCTACGAGCAGTACTTC.

This clone was seen a single time. This chain's CDR3 is CASSEAFNQPQHF. CDR3 bases: TGTGCCAGCAGTGAAGCGTTCAATCAGCCCCAGCATTTT. The chain uses TRBV2 and TRBJ1-5; D remains unclear. The CDR3 is 13 amino acids. The ends were cut back, 0 bases at V and 3 bases at J, with 3 bases in the middle. Germline loops: CDR1 SNHLY, CDR2 FYNNEI.

This rearrangement joins TRBV6-5 to TRBJ2-1; a possible D gene is TRBD1 (6 bases). The V end lost 6 bases, the J end lost 0 bases, and 12 bases lay between the germline ends. The CDR3 loop spans 15 amino acids. Per germline, CDR1 MNHEY and CDR2 SVGAGI. The CDR3 sequence: CASSLGQSSYNEQFF. The CDR3 DNA sequence: TGTGCCAGCAGCCTCGGACAGAGCTCCTACAATGAGCAGTTCTTC.

The chain recombines TRBV6-1 with TRBJ1-4; 7 bases map to TRBD1. CDR3 length: 15 residues. Trimming took 8 bases from V and 0 from J; bases not matched to a gene: 6. Germline V gene sequence: CDR1 MNHNS, CDR2 SASEGT. The CDR3 coding sequence is TGTGCCAGCGGACAGGCGGTCGCAACTAATGAAAAACTGTTTTTT. Residues: CASGQAVATNEKLFF.

The chain links TRBV7-2 to TRBJ2-3, with D possibly matching TRBD2 (7 bases). The length of the CDR3 is 15 residues. Germline CDR1 and CDR2: SGHTA and FQGNSA. V dropped 2 bases and J dropped 4 bases, with 13 bases sitting between them. The CDR3 loop reads CASSLRGTKADTQYF. The CDR3 nucleotides read TGTGCCAGCAGCTTAAGGGGGACTAAGGCAGATACGCAGTATTTT.

This clone was observed a few times. This chain links TRBV27 with TRBJ2-7; 10 bases map to TRBD2. The CDR3 extends over 13 amino acids. Germline loops: CDR1 MNHEY, CDR2 SMNVEV (reference sequence). V lost 6 bases to trimming and J lost 6 bases; unmatched junction nucleotides: 5. In DNA form, the CDR3 reads TGTGCCAGCAGCCCTAGCGGGAGACTCGAGCAGTACTTC. It codes for CASSPSGRLEQYF.

The rearrangement links TRBV2 to TRBJ2-1; 14 bases map to TRBD2. The germline V gene encodes CDR1 SNHLY and CDR2 FYNNEI. There are 15 residues in the CDR3. V gave up 9 bases and J gave up 9 bases; unmatched junction bases: 10. This chain's CDR3 is CARSGLAGEVSEQFF. CDR3 nucleotide sequence: TGTGCCAGATCGGGACTAGCGGGAGAAGTCAGTGAGCAGTTCTTC.

Worth noting for this clone: Other DNA sequences of this sample code for an identical CDR3. The gene calls are TRBV5-5 and TRBJ2-1; D ambiguous. The CDR3 contains 13 residues. The germline V gene has CDR1 SGHKS and CDR2 YYEKEE (reference sequence). Trimming took 0 bases from V and 5 from J, leaving 6 bases between them. This chain's CDR3 is CASSLAVDNEQFF. The CDR3 DNA follows: TGTGCCAGCAGCTTGGCCGTGGACAATGAGCAGTTCTTC.

This chain joins TRBV13 and TRBJ2-7, with D possibly TRBD2 on 6 matching bases. The CDR3 contains 15 residues. Trimming took off 1 base at V and 3 bases at J, with 13 bases between the two ends. CDR1 is PRHDT, CDR2 FYEKMQ, per germline (reference sequence). The CDR3 region has the DNA TGTGCCAGCAGCTTAGTGGGAGCGGGTCTCTACGAGCAGTACTTC. Translation gives CASSLVGAGLYEQYF.

The chain is built from TRBV28 and TRBJ1-6, with D possibly TRBD1 on 6 matching bases. The V gene's germline CDR1 is MDHEN and CDR2 SYDVKM. Trimming removed 11 bases at V and 0 bases at J, with 14 bases between. CDR3 length: 15 residues. DNA for the CDR3: TGTGCCTCGCAAGGGGGGAGCTCCTATAATTCACCCCTCCACTTT. It codes for CASQGGSSYNSPLHF.

The V and J genes are TRBV6-5 and TRBJ2-3, with 9 nucleotides matching TRBD2. There are 16 residues in the CDR3. Germline values: CDR1 MNHEY, CDR2 SVGAGI. J lost 2 bases, V lost 2 bases, and 5 bases had no gene match. The CDR3 sequence is CASSYGKREVTDTQYF. CDR3 DNA: TGTGCCAGCAGTTACGGGAAGCGGGAGGTCACAGATACGCAGTATTTT.

This clone has only one observation. The chain combines TRBV7-2 with TRBJ2-5; 10 bases are a match to TRBD2. The CDR3 totals 18 residues. The trim removed 5 bases at V and 7 bases at J, leaving 19 bases unmatched. The germline V gene encodes CDR1 SGHTA and CDR2 FQGNSA. The CDR3 coding sequence is TGTGCCAGCAGCACCCGACAGGGAGGATTAGCGGGAGGAGGGACCCAGTACTTC. Its translation is CASSTRQGGLAGGGTQYF. The full variable domain, in which reference TRBV7-2 and TRBJ2-5 provide the parts outside the CDR3, is GAGVSQSPSNKVTEKGKDVELRCDPISGHTALYWYRQSLGQGLEFLIYFQGNSAPDKSGLPSDRFSAERTGGSVSTLTIQRTQQEDSAVYLCASSTRQGGLAGGGTQYFGPGTRLLVL.

The chain couples TRBV30 to TRBJ2-7; D remains ambiguous. This CDR3 is 11 amino acids long. The germline V gene encodes CDR1 GTSNPN and CDR2 SVGIG (reference sequence). Trimming stripped 2 bases from V and 0 bases from J, with 2 bases between. The CDR3 spells CAWSSSYEQYF. DNA for the CDR3: TGTGCCTGGAGTTCCTCCTACGAGCAGTACTTC.

The V call is TRBV18, the J call TRBJ1-2; 7 bases line up with TRBD1. The V and J ends lost 5 bases and 1 base, in that order; junction bases with no gene match: 4. Germline V CDR1 and CDR2: KGHSH, LQKENI. The CDR3 runs 14 residues. The DNA of the CDR3 is TGTGCCAGCTCATCAGGGACAGATAACTATGGCTACACCTTC. This codes for CASSSGTDNYGYTF. The full variable domain, rest sourced from reference TRBV18 and TRBJ1-2, is NAGVMQNPRHLVRRRGQEARLRCSPMKGHSHVYWYRQLPEEGLKFMVYLQKENIIDESGMPKERFSAEFPKEGPSILRIQQVVRGDSAAYFCASSSGTDNYGYTFGSGTRLTVV.

This rearrangement joins TRBV19 to TRBJ1-2, with no clear D. The germline gives CDR1 LNHDA, CDR2 SQIVND (reference sequence). V was trimmed by 3 bases and J by 3 bases, leaving 5 bases between them. The CDR3 has 12 residues. For the CDR3, the DNA is TGTGCCAGTAGTATGGGTGACTATGGCTACACCTTC. Its translation is CASSMGDYGYTF. Filled out from reference TRBV19 and TRBJ1-2, the complete variable domain reads DGGITQSPKYLFRKEGQNVTLSCEQNLNHDAMYWYRQDPGQGLRLIYYSQIVNDFQKGDIAEGYSVSREKKESFPLTVTSAQKNPTAFYLCASSMGDYGYTFGSGTRLTVV.

The rearrangement links TRBV4-3 to TRBJ2-7; maybe TRBD2 (5 bases). The CDR3 has 15 amino acids. The V gene's germline CDR1 is LGHNA and CDR2 YSLEER. Trimming stripped 0 bases from V and 4 bases from J, with 13 bases between. The CDR3, as DNA: TGCGCCAGCAGCCAAGATCGAGGGATCCATTACGAGCAGTACTTC. Its protein is CASSQDRGIHYEQYF.

This clone appeared a single time. The gene calls are TRBV28 and TRBJ2-3; D may be TRBD2 (6 bases). The length of the CDR3 is 15 residues. Per the germline V gene, CDR1 is MDHEN and CDR2 is SYDVKM. V was cut by 8 bases and J by 6 bases, with 21 bases left in between. CDR3 amino acids: CASLMGQGGRDTQYF. The CDR3 DNA follows: TGTGCCAGCCTCATGGGGCAGGGAGGCCGGGATACGCAGTATTTT.

The CDR3 here is CASNENSNQPQHF. In nucleotides, the CDR3 is TGTGCCAGCAACGAAAATAGCAATCAGCCCCAGCATTTT. The chain links TRBV6-1 to TRBJ1-5; D gene unclear. The V end was cut by 7 bases, the J end by 0 bases, with 7 bases between. Germline V gives CDR1 MNHNS, CDR2 SASEGT. This CDR3 region has 13 residues.

The gene calls are TRBV7-2 and TRBJ2-7; weak D call: TRBD1 (6 bases). This CDR3 region has 15 residues. The V and J ends lost 3 bases and 0 bases respectively, with 12 bases between them. CDR1 and CDR2 (germline): SGHTA, FQGNSA. CDR3 nucleotide sequence: TGTGCCAGCAGCTTGCCCGACAGGAGCTCCTACGAGCAGTACTTC. It yields the protein CASSLPDRSSYEQYF.

The J gene is TRBJ2-3, the V gene TRBV27, with D possibly being TRBD2 (5 bases). Germline values: CDR1 MNHEY, CDR2 SMNVEV (reference sequence). The CDR3 is made up of 15 amino acids. The V gene lost 2 bases and the J gene lost 1 base, with 10 bases spanning the gap. The CDR3 protein is CASSLGWGGTDTQYF. Written as DNA, the CDR3 is TGTGCCAGCAGTTTAGGCTGGGGAGGCACAGATACGCAGTATTTT.

The J gene is TRBJ2-2, the V gene TRBV7-7, with a possible D match to TRBD1 (5 bases). Germline loops: CDR1 SSHAT, CDR2 FNYEAQ (reference sequence). CDR3 length: 14 amino acids. Trimming took 6 bases from V and 3 from J, leaving 11 bases between them. The CDR3 protein is CASRTEKDTGELFF. CDR3 DNA sequence: TGTGCCAGCAGGACAGAAAAGGACACCGGGGAGCTGTTTTTT. The full variable domain, its missing parts supplied by reference TRBV7-7 and TRBJ2-2, is GAGVSQSPRYKVTKRGQDVTLRCDPISSHATLYWYQQALGQGPEFLTYFNYEAQPDKSGLPSDRFSAERPEGSISTLTIQRTEQRDSAMYRCASRTEKDTGELFFGEGSRLTVL.

The chain recombines TRBV7-9 with TRBJ2-7; D gene ambiguous. CDR1 and CDR2 from the germline V gene are SEHNR and FQNEAQ (reference sequence). The CDR3 contains 12 residues. V lost 4 bases and J 0 bases, leaving 4 bases between the germline ends. Written as DNA, the CDR3 is TGTGCCAGCAGCTCGAGCTCCTACGAGCAGTACTTC. This sequence encodes CASSSSSYEQYF.

The chain links TRBV5-6 to TRBJ2-7; 7 bases match TRBD1. The J segment lost 0 bases and the V segment lost 4 bases, leaving 4 bases of the junction unmatched. CDR1 is SGHDT, CDR2 YYEEEE, per germline. The length of the CDR3 is 14 residues. The CDR3 nucleotides are TGTGCCAGCAGCCCACAGGGGAGCTCCTACGAGCAGTACTTC. It codes for CASSPQGSSYEQYF.

CDR3 loop: CASRDPASYEQYF. For the CDR3, the DNA is TGTGCCAGTAGGGACCCTGCTTCCTACGAGCAGTACTTC. The rearrangement joins TRBV19 to TRBJ2-7; D gene unclear. Germline-derived CDR1 and CDR2 are LNHDA and SQIVND (reference sequence). V lost 6 bases to trimming and J lost 1 base, with 10 bases between them. This CDR3 has 13 residues.

V is TRBV7-9 and J is TRBJ2-1; unclear D gene. Trimming left V 3 bases short and J 2 bases short, with 8 bases between. The germline V gene encodes CDR1 SEHNR and CDR2 FQNEAQ (reference sequence). The CDR3 loop spans 14 amino acids. The CDR3 nucleotides read TGTGCCAGCAGCTTCACCCAAACCTACAATGAGCAGTTCTTC. It yields the protein CASSFTQTYNEQFF.

The genes are TRBV19 and TRBJ1-1; no reliable D call. CDR1 and CDR2 from the germline V gene are LNHDA and SQIVND (reference sequence). This CDR3 is built from 15 residues. V dropped 7 bases and J dropped 0 bases, with 15 bases sitting between them. The CDR3 nucleotides are TGTGCCAGTACCGCGACTGGAAGGATGAACACTGAAGCTTTCTTT. This encodes CASTATGRMNTEAFF.